These T cell receptor beta chains were read from a single sample in a study of graft-versus-host responses after intestinal transplantation. This table comes from immunoSEQ multiplex PCR, and its TCRdb copy is limited to in-frame clones, with some not included. The sample carries 57,000 or so clones, about 90% recorded once. This material consisted of PBMCs, taken roughly 120 days after intestinal transplantation. The receptors come from a human patient who received an intestinal transplant, so some T cells may come from the graft donor. The CDR3 runs from the conserved cysteine through the conserved F or W. A D gene is named only where the DNA matches it firmly. Some rows mark clone size as missing; the rest say once, few, many or name a class of expanded clone.

v_call	j_call	clone_size	d_call	cdr3_nt	cdr3_aa
TRBV5-1	TRBJ1-1	once	NA	TGCGCCAGCAGCTTGGCAGGGGTTTTCACTGAAGCTTTCTTT	CASSLAGVFTEAFF
TRBV27	TRBJ2-3	NA	NA	TGTGCCAGCAGGACCCTTTTCGCCCGGGACGGATACACAGATACGCAGTATTTT	CASRTLFARDGYTDTQYF
TRBV6-1	TRBJ1-3	few	NA	TGTGCCAGCAGTGAACAGGAGGACGCTGGAAACACCATATATTTT	CASSEQEDAGNTIYF
TRBV6-1	TRBJ2-5	NA	NA	TGTGCCAGCAGTGATAAAGAGACCCAGTACTTC	CASSDKETQYF
TRBV18	TRBJ2-5	NA	NA	TGTGCCAGCTCACCAATAGCGGTACAAGAGACCCAGTACTTC	CASSPIAVQETQYF
TRBV28	TRBJ1-1	NA	NA	TGTGCCACCAATGAGAGGCGAGCTACTACCTTGAACACTGAAGCTTTCTTT	CATNERRATTLNTEAFF
TRBV19	TRBJ1-1	NA	NA	TGTGCCAGTAGTATCTTGGGAGGAGGAACTGAAGCTTTCTTT	CASSILGGGTEAFF
TRBV5-1	TRBJ2-5	NA	NA	TGCGCCAGCAGCTTGGGAAGGGGAGAGACCCAGTACTTC	CASSLGRGETQYF
TRBV7-9	TRBJ2-7	NA	NA	TGTGCCAGCAGCTCATCCGGGCCCCCGGAGCAGTACTTC	CASSSSGPPEQYF
TRBV25-1	TRBJ2-7	NA	NA	TGTGCCAGCAGCGGCGTTGGAGCACCCTACGAGCAGTACTTC	CASSGVGAPYEQYF
TRBV29-1	TRBJ2-1	NA	NA	TGCAGCGTTGAAGATATTAATGAGCAGTTCTTC	CSVEDINEQFF
TRBV6-6	TRBJ2-7	few	NA	TGTGCCAGCAGTTACTTAGGACAGCCCTACGAGCAGTACTTC	CASSYLGQPYEQYF
TRBV12-5	TRBJ1-5	NA	NA	TGTGCTAGTGGTTTGGAGTCCAATCAGCCCCAGCATTTT	CASGLESNQPQHF
TRBV6-5	TRBJ1-5	NA	NA	TGTGCCAGCAGTTACGGCGGTGGGGATCTGCCCCAGCATTTT	CASSYGGGDLPQHF
TRBV5-6	TRBJ1-2	once	NA	TGTGCCAGCAGCGTGGGGGGCAGATACTATGGCTACACCTTC	CASSVGGRYYGYTF
TRBV7-9	TRBJ2-7	NA	NA	TGTGCCAGCAGCTTAGAGGCCAGCTCCTACGAGCAGTACTTC	CASSLEASSYEQYF
TRBV7-2	TRBJ2-7	NA	NA	TGTGCCAGCAGCCTAGTGGGGGCTGGTACCAGCGAGCAGTACTTC	CASSLVGAGTSEQYF
TRBV5-4	TRBJ1-3	NA	TRBD1	TGTGCCAGCAGCTTAGGACAGGGGGCGTCTGGAAACACCATATATTTT	CASSLGQGASGNTIYF
TRBV5-1	TRBJ2-5	NA	NA	TGCGCCAGCAGCTTGCTCGGGGGTTCAGAGACCCAGTACTTC	CASSLLGGSETQYF
TRBV7-8	TRBJ2-5	NA	NA	TGTGCCAGCAGCTTGGGGGGATTGGGGGAGACCCAGTACTTC	CASSLGGLGETQYF
TRBV9	TRBJ2-1	NA	TRBD1	TGTGCCAGCAGCGTAGGTTACAGGGGCCTAATCAATGAGCAGTTCTTC	CASSVGYRGLINEQFF
TRBV21-1	TRBJ1-4	once	NA	TGTGCCAGCAGCAATGGTCTCGGTCTGGGGGAAAAACTGTTTTTT	CASSNGLGLGEKLFF
TRBV19	TRBJ2-1	NA	TRBD2	TGTGCCAGTAGTACTCGGACTAGCGTGGCCTACAATGAGCAGTTCTTC	CASSTRTSVAYNEQFF
TRBV9	TRBJ2-2	NA	TRBD2	TGTGCCAGCAGCACCCCGACTAGCGGGGGAGACACCGGGGAGCTGTTTTTT	CASSTPTSGGDTGELFF
TRBV5-1	TRBJ2-1	NA	NA	TGCGCCAGCAGCTTGGACTACAATGAGCAGTTCTTC	CASSLDYNEQFF
TRBV21-1	TRBJ1-2	NA	NA	TGTGCCAGCAGCAAAGCCCGGGGGTATGGCTACACCTTC	CASSKARGYGYTF
TRBV5-1	TRBJ2-1	once	NA	TGCGCCAGCAGCTTGGCCCCCGGTACTTACAATGAGCAGTTCTTC	CASSLAPGTYNEQFF
TRBV10-3	TRBJ1-5	NA	TRBD1	TGTGCCATCAAGCAGACAGGGGTTAATCAGCCCCAGCATTTT	CAIKQTGVNQPQHF
TRBV28	TRBJ2-6	NA	NA	TGTGCCAGCAGAAGACCCGGGGCCAACGTCCTGACTTTC	CASRRPGANVLTF
TRBV21-1	TRBJ2-6	NA	NA	TGTGCCAGCAGCACGGCCCGACCGACAGGGCGTGTTACTGGGGCCAACGTCCTGACTTTC	CASSTARPTGRVTGANVLTF
TRBV4-1	TRBJ2-1	medium-sized	TRBD2	TGCGCCAGCAGCCCCTTTAGCGGGAGCTACAATGAGCAGTTCTTC	CASSPFSGSYNEQFF
TRBV7-9	TRBJ1-4	few	NA	TGTGCCAGCAGAGAATACAGGGTTAGGGATGAAAAACTGTTTTTT	CASREYRVRDEKLFF
TRBV19	TRBJ1-1	NA	NA	TGTGCCAGTACCTTGCGAGGGGCGAACACTGAAGCTTTCTTT	CASTLRGANTEAFF
TRBV27	TRBJ1-5	NA	NA	TGTGCCAGCAGTTTTTATGGGAGCGATCAGCCCCAGCATTTT	CASSFYGSDQPQHF
TRBV9	TRBJ2-7	NA	TRBD1	TGTGCCAGCAGCCCCCAACTAGGGGGCTCGGGGGAGCAGTACTTC	CASSPQLGGSGEQYF
TRBV5-1	TRBJ2-7	NA	NA	TGCGCCAGCAGCCCCAGGGGAGGGGTTGGGGTCTACGAGCAGTACTTC	CASSPRGGVGVYEQYF
TRBV9	TRBJ2-2	NA	TRBD1	TGTGCCAGCAGCGTATCGGGACAGGGAACCCCCCTCACCGGGGAGCTGTTTTTT	CASSVSGQGTPLTGELFF
TRBV5-6	TRBJ2-3	NA	NA	TGTGCCAGCAGCTTGTGGACAGATACGCAGTATTTT	CASSLWTDTQYF
TRBV4-1	TRBJ2-7	NA	TRBD2	TGCGCCAGCAGCCAAGGAATACTAGCGGGGTACGAGCAGTACTTC	CASSQGILAGYEQYF
TRBV6-5	TRBJ1-6	few	NA	TGTGCCAGCAGTTACCGGGGAGGGTCGGGCTCACCCCTCCACTTT	CASSYRGGSGSPLHF